This T cell receptor (beta chain) appears in the sequencing data of a study of cytomegalovirus exposure and HLA in healthy donors. Study context: Earlier work reported 117 million unique TCR beta sequences from 150 million to 200 million T cells.

Germline CDR1 and CDR2: SEHNR and FQNEAQ (reference sequence). V was cut by 2 bases and J by 6 bases, with 16 bases left in between. The CDR3 has 16 amino acids. Study outcomes and limitations: One cluster of highly shared sequence variants probably arose as a sequencing artifact.

Both 60 Vbeta primers and 13 Jbeta primers went into the PCR. TCRdb's table, derived via immunoSEQ multiplex PCR, lists solely in-frame clones and lacks some. The sample has about 160,000 clones, and its top ten clones hold 1% to 1.5%. On this clone itself: As yet, its antigen is unknown.

V usage is TRBV7-9 and J usage is TRBJ2-2; TRBD1 might be the D (6 bases). Sequenced sample: PBMCs. The TCR was taken from a woman aged 60 to 75 in good health and CMV-seronegative. The CDR3 spells CASSLSQGLFAGELFF. For the CDR3, the DNA is TGTGCCAGCAGCTTATCACAGGGTTTATTCGCCGGGGAGCTGTTTTTT.